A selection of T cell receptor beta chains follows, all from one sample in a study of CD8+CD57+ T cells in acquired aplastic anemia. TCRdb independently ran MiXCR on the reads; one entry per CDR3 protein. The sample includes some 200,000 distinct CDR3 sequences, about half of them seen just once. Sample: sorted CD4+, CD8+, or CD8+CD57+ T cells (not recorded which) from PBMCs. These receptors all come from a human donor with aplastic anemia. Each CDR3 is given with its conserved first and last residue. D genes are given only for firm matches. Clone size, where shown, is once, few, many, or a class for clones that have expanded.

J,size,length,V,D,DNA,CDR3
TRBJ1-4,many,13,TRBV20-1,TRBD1,TGCAGTGCCACCGGGACAGAAAATGAAAAACTGTTTTTT,CSATGTENEKLFF
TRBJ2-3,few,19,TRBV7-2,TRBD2,TGTGCCAGCAGCTTATATCCGGCGGGGGGCCCCTCGAACACAGATACGCAGTATTTT,CASSLYPAGGPSNTDTQYF
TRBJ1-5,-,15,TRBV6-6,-,TGTGCCAGCAGTGAGGGGCCCCTTGGCACAGATACGCAGCATTTT,CASSEGPLGTDTQHF
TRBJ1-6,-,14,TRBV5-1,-,TGTGCCAGCAGCTTCGGCGGGGCGCATTCACCCCTCCACTTT,CASSFGGAHSPLHF
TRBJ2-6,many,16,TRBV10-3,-,TGTGCCATCAGTGGGTCTGGGGACGGGGGAGCCAACGTCCTGACTTTC,CAISGSGDGGANVLTF
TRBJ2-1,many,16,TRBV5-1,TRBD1,TGCGCCAGCAGCTTGGAAGAGGACAGGGGGGACAATGAGCAGTTCTTC,CASSLEEDRGDNEQFF
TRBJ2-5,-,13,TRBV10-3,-,TGTGCCATCAGTGAGTCTTGGGAGGAGACCCAGTACTTC,CAISESWEETQYF
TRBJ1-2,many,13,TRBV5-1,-,TGCGCCAGCAGCCCCCGACGAGACTATGGCTACACCTTC,CASSPRRDYGYTF
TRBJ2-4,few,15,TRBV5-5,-,TGTGCCAGCAGCTTGGCTCCAGGGGTACAAAACATTCAGTACTTC,CASSLAPGVQNIQYF
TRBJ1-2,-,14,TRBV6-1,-,TGTGCCAGCAGTGAAGGGGGGGGGGGCTATGGCTACACCTTC,CASSEGGGGYGYTF
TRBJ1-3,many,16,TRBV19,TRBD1,TGTGCCAGTAGTGCCTCCGGGACAGGGGCTGGAAACACCATATATTTT,CASSASGTGAGNTIYF
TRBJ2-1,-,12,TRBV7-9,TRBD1,TGTGCCATCACGGACAGGTTCGAAGAGCAGTTCTTC,CAITDRFEEQFF
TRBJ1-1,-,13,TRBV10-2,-,TGCGCCAGCAGGGTGGGCGGGAACACTGAAGCTTTCTTT,CASRVGGNTEAFF
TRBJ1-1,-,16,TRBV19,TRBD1,TGTGCCAGTAGTATTCTATCCGGGGCAGGGGGCCTTGAAGCTTTCTTT,CASSILSGAGGLEAFF
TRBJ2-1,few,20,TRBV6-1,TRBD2,TGTGCCAGCAGTGAACCCCCGGCCAGGGCTCTAGCGGGGGCGGACAATGAGCAGTTCTTC,CASSEPPARALAGADNEQFF
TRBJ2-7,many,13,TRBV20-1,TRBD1,TGCAGTGCTATACCGACAGGGACCTACGAGCAGTACTTC,CSAIPTGTYEQYF
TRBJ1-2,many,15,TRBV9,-,TGTGCCAGCAGCGCGCTATACAGGGCGGACTATGGCTACACCTTC,CASSALYRADYGYTF
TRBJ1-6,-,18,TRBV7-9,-,TGTGCCAGCAGCTTAAAGGGCGGACCGAGCTCCTATAATTCACCCCTCCACTTT,CASSLKGGPSSYNSPLHF
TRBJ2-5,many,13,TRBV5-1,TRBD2,TGCGCCAGCAGCCCAGCGGGACAAGAGACCCAGTACTTC,CASSPAGQETQYF
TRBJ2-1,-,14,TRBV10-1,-,TGCGCCAGCAGCTTGTCGGGCAATAACAATGAGCAGTTCTTC,CASSLSGNNNEQFF
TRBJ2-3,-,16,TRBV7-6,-,TGTGCCAGCAGCTTAGCTGACAGGCCGGGCTCAGATACGCAGTATTTT,CASSLADRPGSDTQYF
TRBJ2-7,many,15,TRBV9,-,TGTGCCAGCAGCACCGGGGCGGATGTTTCCTACGAGCAGTACTTC,CASSTGADVSYEQYF
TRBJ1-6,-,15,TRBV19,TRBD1,TGTGCCAGTAGATGGGGACAGGGATCTAATTCGCCCCTCCACTTT,CASRWGQGSNSPLHF
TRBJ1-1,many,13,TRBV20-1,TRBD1,TGCAGTGCTGGACAGGGGATGAACACTGAAGCTTTCTTT,CSAGQGMNTEAFF
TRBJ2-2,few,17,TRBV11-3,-,TGTGCCAGCAGCTTAGGGGCCGGGTCCCAGGGCACCGGGGAGCTGTTTTTT,CASSLGAGSQGTGELFF
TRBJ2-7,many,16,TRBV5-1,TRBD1,TGCGCCAGCAGCTCCGAAGACAGGGGGCGAGCCTACGAGCAGTACTTC,CASSSEDRGRAYEQYF
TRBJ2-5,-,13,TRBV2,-,TGTGCCAGCGAGGGGGGGGTGGGGGGGACCCAGTACTTC,CASEGGVGGTQYF
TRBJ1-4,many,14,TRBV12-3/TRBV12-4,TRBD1,TGTGCCAGCAGCAGAGGGACAGCCGATGAAAAACTGTTTTTT,CASSRGTADEKLFF
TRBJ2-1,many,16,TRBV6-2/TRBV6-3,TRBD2,TGTGCCAGCAGCCCCGGGGTAGCGGGGGGCAGGGATGAGCAGTTCTTC,CASSPGVAGGRDEQFF
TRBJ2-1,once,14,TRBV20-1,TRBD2,TGCAGTGCACTTCCTAGCGGGAGGGTGGATGAGCAGTTCTTC,CSALPSGRVDEQFF
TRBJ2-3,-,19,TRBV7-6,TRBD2,TGTGCCAGCAGCTCCACCCTAAAGGGACTAGCGGGACTGAGGGATACGCAGTATTTT,CASSSTLKGLAGLRDTQYF
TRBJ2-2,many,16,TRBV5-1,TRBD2,TGCGCCAGCAGTTTTGGACTAGCGGTTACCACCAGGGAGCTGTTTTTT,CASSFGLAVTTRELFF
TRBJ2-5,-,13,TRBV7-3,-,TGTGCTAGCAGTGGGGCAGGGACCGAGACCCAGTACTTC,CASSGAGTETQYF
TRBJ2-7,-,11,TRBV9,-,TGTGCCAGCAGTCTTGGGCGGGAGCAGTACTTC,CASSLGREQYF
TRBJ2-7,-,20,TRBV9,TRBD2,TGTGCCAGCAGCGCCGCCCCGGGACTAGCGGGGGGGTCCGGAGGGTACGAGCAGTACTTC,CASSAAPGLAGGSGGYEQYF
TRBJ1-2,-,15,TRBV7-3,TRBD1,TGTGCCAGCAGCCCAACAGGGGATCAGCGTTATGGCTACACCTTC,CASSPTGDQRYGYTF
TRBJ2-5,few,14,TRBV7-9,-,TGTGCCAGCAGCTTAGGCGGGACTCAAGAGACCCAGTACTTC,CASSLGGTQETQYF
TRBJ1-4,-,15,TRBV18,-,TGTGCCAGCTCACCAGCCCCCGACGGAGGTGAAAAACTGTTTTTT,CASSPAPDGGEKLFF
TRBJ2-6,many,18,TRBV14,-,TGTGCCAGCAGCCAAGGTGGGCTGAAAAGCTCTGGGGCCAACGTCCTGACTTTC,CASSQGGLKSSGANVLTF
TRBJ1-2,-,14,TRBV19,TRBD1,TGTGCTAGTAGCCGACAGGGCGGAAACTATGGCAACACCTTC,CASSRQGGNYGNTF
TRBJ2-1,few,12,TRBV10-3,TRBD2,TGTGCCACGCGGACTAGCGGCAATGAGCAGTTCTTC,CATRTSGNEQFF
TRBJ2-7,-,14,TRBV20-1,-,TGCAGTGCCAGAAGCGCTAAGTTAGCCTACGAGCAGTACTTC,CSARSAKLAYEQYF
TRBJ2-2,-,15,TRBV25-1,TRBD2,TGTGCCAGCAGTCCACGGGAGGCGTACACCGGGGAGCTGTTTTTT,CASSPREAYTGELFF
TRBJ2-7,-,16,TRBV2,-,TGTGCCAGCAGTTTATTCGGGGACGGGTTCTCCTACGAGCAGTACTTC,CASSLFGDGFSYEQYF
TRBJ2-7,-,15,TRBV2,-,TGTGCCAGCAGTGAACAACAGGAGACGACCTACGAGCAGTACTTC,CASSEQQETTYEQYF
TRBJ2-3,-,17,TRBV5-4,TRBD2,TGCGCCAGCAGCCAAGAGCGGGGGGAGAAACTCACAGATACGCAGTATTTT,CASSQERGEKLTDTQYF
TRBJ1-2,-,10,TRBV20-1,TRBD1,TGCAGTGCTAAGACAGGGGGAAACACCTTC,CSAKTGGNTF
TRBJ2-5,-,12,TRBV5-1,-,TGCGCCAGCAGCTCTACAGGGGAGACCCAGTACTTC,CASSSTGETQYF
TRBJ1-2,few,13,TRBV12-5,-,TGTGCCAGCAGTCCGAGGGGGGACTATGGCTACACCTTC,CASSPRGDYGYTF
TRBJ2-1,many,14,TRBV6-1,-,TGTGCCACTTTAGGGCTGAGCTCCTACAATGAGCAGTTCTTC,CATLGLSSYNEQFF
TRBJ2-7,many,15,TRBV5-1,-,TGCGCCAGCAGCGGAAACAGGGAAGCGGTTCTGGAGCAGTACTTC,CASSGNREAVLEQYF
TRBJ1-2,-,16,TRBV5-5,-,TGTGCCAGCAGCTTAGACCGCTCCGGGACGAAATATGGCTACACCTTC,CASSLDRSGTKYGYTF
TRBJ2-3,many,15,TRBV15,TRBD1,TGTGCCACCAGCAGAGCGGCAGGGGGAACAGATACGCAGTATTTT,CATSRAAGGTDTQYF
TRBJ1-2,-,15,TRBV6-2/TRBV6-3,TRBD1,TGTGCCAGCAGTGACAGGGGACCCGACCATTTGGGCTACACCTTC,CASSDRGPDHLGYTF
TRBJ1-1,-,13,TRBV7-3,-,TGTGCCAGCAGCTCTTATCAATCGGGGGAGGCTTTCTTT,CASSSYQSGEAFF